Listed below are T cell receptor beta chains from one sample, sequenced in a study of T cells after yellow fever vaccination. Each CDR3 protein gets one entry after TCRdb re-called the 5' RACE reads with MiXCR. Among just under 600,000 distinct CDR3 sequences listed, approximately 13% were seen once. The sample here was PBMCs, taken on the day of the yellow fever booster vaccination. These receptors all come from a young man who received the YFV17D yellow fever vaccine. Each CDR3 is given with its conserved first and last residue.

V gene	J gene	CDR3 protein
TRBV19	TRBJ2-2	CASSIGGKSIGELFF
TRBV30	TRBJ2-1	CAWGPAPYNEQFF
TRBV15	TRBJ2-1	CATSTGLAGVNEQFF
TRBV6-1	TRBJ2-6	CATRVSPSGANVLTF
TRBV7-9	TRBJ2-2	CASSLVLAGWNTGELFF
TRBV29-1	TRBJ2-6	CSVAGSSGANVLTF
TRBV5-1	TRBJ2-7	CASSPGQDTYEQYF
TRBV7-9	TRBJ2-7	CASSKSGTNYEQYF
TRBV4-1	TRBJ1-5	CASSQDIARSVEPQHF
TRBV7-9	TRBJ1-6	CASSLTRDGGKSPLHF
TRBV20-1	TRBJ2-3	CSAGWDTQYF
TRBV19	TRBJ2-7	CASSAGTASYEQYF
TRBV5-1	TRBJ2-1	CASSWGLAGDEQFF
TRBV5-1	TRBJ2-3	CASSLDPLNGDTQYF
TRBV12-3/TRBV12-4	TRBJ1-4	CASSPLGGDLFF
TRBV9	TRBJ2-3	CASSPPSGSGTDTQYF
TRBV30	TRBJ2-2	CAWGGASTGELFF
TRBV24-1	TRBJ2-3	CATSDIAEPPQYF
TRBV6-5	TRBJ2-7	CASSWTSGSNEQYF
TRBV20-1	TRBJ2-1	CSVNRQAITYNEQFF
TRBV18	TRBJ2-7	CASSPGASGNYEQYF
TRBV5-4	TRBJ1-6	CATRGRGEFNSPLHF
TRBV7-8	TRBJ2-7	CASKGERFFF
TRBV6-2/TRBV6-3	TRBJ1-1	CASRREISERAFF
TRBV5-5	TRBJ2-5	CASSPDPFLVETQYF
TRBV12-3/TRBV12-4	TRBJ1-4	CASSFGVKLFF
TRBV15	TRBJ2-1	CATSKRLADNEQFF
TRBV20-1	TRBJ2-1	CSAGRTSSYNEQFF
TRBV7-2	TRBJ2-1	CASSKRRGQTNWQFF